The entry that follows covers one T cell receptor beta chain sequence. The sample originates from a study of blood T cell repertoires in COVID-19. Clones were read by immunoSEQ multiplex PCR, and TCRdb kept only the in-frame ones, dropping some. The table lists about 420,000 clones, around nine tenths of them singletons. The CDR3 covers 13 residues. Trimming removed 3 bases from V and 4 bases from J, with 9 bases in between. Germline-derived CDR1 and CDR2 are LNHNV and YYDKDF (reference sequence). This receptor was obtained from a man aged 18 to 30 with COVID-19, enrolled during active disease. Sequencing was done on a sample of peripheral blood. This chain joins TRBV15 and TRBJ1-1; possible D gene TRBD1, 5 bases. The CDR3 DNA is TGTGCCACCAGCAGCCAGGGAGGCACTGAAGCTTTCTTT. Protein: CATSSQGGTEAFF.